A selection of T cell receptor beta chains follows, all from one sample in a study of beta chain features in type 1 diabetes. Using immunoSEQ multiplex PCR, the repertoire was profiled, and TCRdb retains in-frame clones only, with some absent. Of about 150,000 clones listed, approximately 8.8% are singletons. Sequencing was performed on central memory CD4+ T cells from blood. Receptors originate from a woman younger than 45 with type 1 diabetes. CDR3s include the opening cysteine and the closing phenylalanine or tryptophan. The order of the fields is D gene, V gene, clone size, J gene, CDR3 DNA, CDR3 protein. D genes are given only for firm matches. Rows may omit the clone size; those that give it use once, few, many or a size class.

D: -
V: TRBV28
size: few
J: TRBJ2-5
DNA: TGTGCCAGCAGGACAGGTCTCTGGGAGACCCAGTACTTC
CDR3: CASRTGLWETQYF

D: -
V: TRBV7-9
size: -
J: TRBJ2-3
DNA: TGTGCCAGCAGCCTTAGGGGCCCCGACACAGATACGCAGTATTTT
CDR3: CASSLRGPDTDTQYF

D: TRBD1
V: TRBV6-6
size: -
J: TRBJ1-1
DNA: TGTGCCAGCAGACGACAGGGTTTTGTTGAAGCTTTCTTT
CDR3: CASRRQGFVEAFF

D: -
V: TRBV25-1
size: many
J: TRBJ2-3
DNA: TGTGCCAGCGGAGGGCCTGGGGGTACGCAGTATTTT
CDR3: CASGGPGGTQYF

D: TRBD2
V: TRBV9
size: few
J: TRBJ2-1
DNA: TGTGCCAGCAGCGTAGGAATAACTAGCGGATACAATGAGCAGTTCTTC
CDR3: CASSVGITSGYNEQFF

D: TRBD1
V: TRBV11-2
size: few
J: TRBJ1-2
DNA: TGTGCCAGCAGCTTAGCCGGGACAGGGGTCGATGGCTACACCTTC
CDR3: CASSLAGTGVDGYTF

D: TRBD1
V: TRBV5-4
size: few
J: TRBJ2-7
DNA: TGTGCCAGCAGCTTCTCAGGGACAGGGGAAGAGCAGTACTTC
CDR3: CASSFSGTGEEQYF

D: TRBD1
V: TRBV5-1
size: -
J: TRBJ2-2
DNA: TGCGCCAGCAGCCAGAACGGACAGGGGAGAAAGACCGGGGAGCTGTTTTTT
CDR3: CASSQNGQGRKTGELFF

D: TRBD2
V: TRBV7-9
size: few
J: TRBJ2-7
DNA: TGTGCCAGCAGCTTCGGACTAGCGGGAAGGGACGAGCAGTACTTC
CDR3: CASSFGLAGRDEQYF

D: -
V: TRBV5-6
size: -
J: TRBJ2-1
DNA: TGTGCCAGCAGCTTTAGCTATGAGCAGTTCTTC
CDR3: CASSFSYEQFF